The 21 T cell receptor beta chains below were found in one sample sequenced in a study of blood T cell repertoires in COVID-19. Sequencing used immunoSEQ multiplex PCR; TCRdb keeps in-frame clones, though not all of them. This table holds roughly 100,000 clones, about 89% found once. Material for sequencing was peripheral blood. Source of these receptors: a human donor in a cohort sampled during active COVID-19.

The V gene is TRBV18, the J gene TRBJ1-5; D may be TRBD1 (6 bases). V was pared by 0 bases and J by 0 bases, with 9 bases between. The CDR3 consists of 16 residues. From germline, CDR1 is KGHSH and CDR2 LQKENI. The CDR3 is CASSPPGTTSNQPQHF. The CDR3, as DNA: TGTGCCAGCTCACCACCAGGGACAACTAGCAATCAGCCCCAGCATTTT.

The chain uses TRBV14 and TRBJ2-1; 8 bases fit TRBD2. The trim removed 6 bases at V and 3 bases at J, leaving 4 bases unmatched. The CDR3 runs 14 residues. Per germline, CDR1 SGHDN and CDR2 FVKESK. The CDR3 is CASRKAGGYNEQFF. The CDR3, as DNA: TGTGCCAGCAGGAAGGCGGGGGGCTACAATGAGCAGTTCTTC.

This chain connects TRBV6-1 to TRBJ2-7; perhaps TRBD1 as D (5 bases). V lost 3 bases and J lost 7, with 16 bases in between. The CDR3 has 14 residues. Germline V gene data show CDR1 as MNHNS and CDR2 as SASEGT. CDR3 sequence reads: CASSDQGGLMEQYF. Written as DNA, the CDR3 is TGTGCCAGCAGTGACCAGGGTGGTTTAATGGAGCAGTACTTC.

The chain recombines TRBV12-5 with TRBJ2-7; 9 positions match TRBD1. Germline V CDR1 and CDR2: LGHNT, FRNRAP. CDR3 length: 19 residues. With V trimmed by 1 base and J by 5 bases, 18 bases remained unmatched. CDR3 sequence: CASGLEKSGQGQGVNEQYF. The CDR3, as DNA: TGTGCTAGTGGTTTGGAAAAAAGCGGCCAGGGACAGGGTGTCAACGAGCAGTACTTC.

In nucleotides, the CDR3 is TGTGCCACAGATGGAGGTGGAAACACCATATATTTT. It yields the protein CATDGGGNTIYF. The rearrangement joins TRBV19 to TRBJ1-3; D gene unclear. In germline, CDR1 is LNHDA, CDR2 SQIVND (reference sequence). The CDR3 loop spans 12 amino acids. Trimming took 10 bases from V and 3 from J, leaving 10 bases between them.

The CDR3 nucleotides are TGTGCCAGCAGTTTGGGCACCGGAAACACCATATATTTT. Residues: CASSLGTGNTIYF. The chain uses TRBV28 and TRBJ1-3; D is ambiguous. V was trimmed by 3 bases and J by 4 bases, leaving 7 bases between them. CDR1 and CDR2 (germline): MDHEN, SYDVKM. The CDR3 runs to 13 residues.

The V and J genes are TRBV5-4 and TRBJ1-1; D perhaps matches TRBD1 (6 bases). CDR3 size: 14 residues. The V end lost 1 base, the J end lost 4 bases, and 11 bases lay between the germline ends. Germline CDR1 and CDR2: SGHNT and YYREEE (reference sequence). The CDR3 region is CASSLNRESTEAFF. Here the CDR3 DNA reads TGTGCCAGCAGCTTGAACAGGGAGAGCACTGAAGCTTTCTTT.

This rearrangement joins TRBV3-1 (or the pseudogene TRBV3-2) to TRBJ1-5; no definite D call. In germline, CDR1 is LGHDT, CDR2 YNNKEL (reference sequence). The CDR3 is 15 amino acids. Deletions cut 1 base from V and 3 bases from J, with 10 bases between. CDR3 region: CASSQGQVTNQPQHF. The CDR3 bases are TGTGCCAGCAGCCAAGGGCAGGTCACCAATCAGCCCCAGCATTTT.

The chain carries TRBV10-3 and TRBJ1-5, with unresolved D. The germline V gene has CDR1 ENHRY and CDR2 SYGVKD. V dropped 0 bases and J dropped 6 bases, with 15 bases sitting between them. The length of the CDR3 is 16 residues. The CDR3 here is CAISESPGEFSQPQHF. The CDR3 DNA reads as TGTGCCATCAGTGAGTCGCCCGGGGAGTTCTCTCAGCCCCAGCATTTT.

The chain joins TRBV25-1 to TRBJ2-3, with D possibly being TRBD2 (6 bases). Deletions cut 3 bases from V and 3 bases from J, with 13 bases between. The CDR3 loop spans 15 amino acids. Per the germline V gene, CDR1 is MGHDK and CDR2 is SYGVNS. The chain's CDR3 is CASSDFLGSTDTQYF. CDR3 nucleotide sequence: TGTGCCAGCAGTGATTTCCTCGGGAGTACAGATACGCAGTATTTT.

The chain employs TRBV7-2 and TRBJ2-7; the D gene is possibly TRBD2 (5 bases). Per the germline V gene, CDR1 is SGHTA and CDR2 is FQGNSA. The CDR3 consists of 13 residues. Trimming removed 3 bases from V and 6 bases from J, with 12 bases in between. This chain's CDR3 is CASSLARTGEQYF. In DNA, the CDR3 is TGTGCCAGCAGCTTGGCCCGGACTGGCGAGCAGTACTTC.

The rearrangement joins TRBV9 to TRBJ2-1, with 7 bases identical to TRBD1. CDR1 SGDLS and CDR2 YYNGEE come from the germline V gene. The J segment lost 4 bases and the V segment lost 2 bases, leaving 6 bases of the junction unmatched. The CDR3 is made up of 15 amino acids. The CDR3 bases are TGTGCCAGCAGCGTTCGACAGGGAGATTACAATGAGCAGTTCTTC. Its translation is CASSVRQGDYNEQFF.

This clone was recorded once. CDR3 region: CASSPPSAYEQYF. The CDR3 DNA reads as TGTGCCAGCTCACCACCGTCCGCCTACGAGCAGTACTTC. V gene TRBV18 combines with J gene TRBJ2-7, with D uncertain. CDR3 length: 13 amino acids. Per germline, CDR1 KGHSH and CDR2 LQKENI. The V and J ends lost 0 bases and 2 bases respectively, with 5 bases between them.

The rearrangement uses TRBV27 and TRBJ2-1; 14 bases agree with TRBD2. The length of the CDR3 is 13 residues. Unmatched junction bases numbered 4, after V lost 3 bases and J lost 15 bases. CDR1 is MNHEY and CDR2 is SMNVEV in the germline V gene (reference sequence). The CDR3 is CASSLGLAGDVFF. The CDR3 DNA follows: TGTGCCAGCAGTTTGGGACTAGCGGGAGATGTGTTCTTC.

The J gene is TRBJ1-1, the V gene TRBV7-9; D unclear. Germline CDR1 SEHNR, CDR2 FQNEAQ (reference sequence). The V gene lost 4 bases and the J gene lost 7 bases, with 10 bases spanning the gap. The CDR3 sequence is 12 residues long. CDR3 nucleotides: TGTGCCAGCAGCTCCCGTTTTAGTGAAGCTTTCTTT. Translated, it gives CASSSRFSEAFF.

The genes are TRBV6-5 and TRBJ1-1; D is unclear. From germline, CDR1 is MNHEY and CDR2 SVGAGI. CDR3 length: 14 amino acids. V lost 5 bases to trimming and J lost 5 bases, with 15 bases between them. CDR3 residues: CASSTSGYKTEAFF. As DNA, the CDR3 is TGTGCCAGCAGTACATCGGGGTATAAAACTGAAGCTTTCTTT.

The chain links TRBV28 to TRBJ2-7; 7 bases line up with TRBD1. CDR1 is MDHEN and CDR2 is SYDVKM in the germline V gene. V shed 1 base, J shed 6 bases, and the junction held 6 bases outside the gene matches. CDR3 length equals 14 residues. CDR3 bases: TGTGCCAGCAGTTTATCTAGGGGGCTCGGCGAGCAGTACTTC. It yields the protein CASSLSRGLGEQYF.

The chain has TRBV5-1 and TRBJ2-3, with D perhaps TRBD2 (5 bases). CDR3 length equals 16 residues. The V gene lost 0 bases and the J gene lost 4 bases, with 15 bases spanning the gap. The germline V gene has CDR1 SGHRS and CDR2 YFSETQ. CDR3 DNA: TGCGCCAGCAGCTTGGGAGGCCTAGCCGGGGCAGATACGCAGTATTTT. It translates to CASSLGGLAGADTQYF.

This rearrangement joins TRBV2 to TRBJ2-7, with D unresolved. V lost 4 bases, J lost 3 bases, and 4 bases lay in between. Germline V gene data show CDR1 as SNHLY and CDR2 as FYNNEI. CDR3 length equals 11 residues. This CDR3 is CASSVHYEQYF. For the CDR3, the DNA is TGTGCCAGCAGTGTCCACTACGAGCAGTACTTC.

This sequence joins TRBV18 and TRBJ2-7; the D is unclear. The germline V and J ends were trimmed by 2 bases and 2 bases, with 7 bases remaining between them. Germline CDR1 and CDR2: KGHSH and LQKENI. This CDR3 has 13 residues. CDR3 amino acids: CASSPRSTYEQYF. DNA of the CDR3: TGTGCCAGCTCACCAAGGAGCACCTACGAGCAGTACTTC.

This chain joins TRBV28 and TRBJ2-3; tentatively, D is TRBD1 (6 bases). Germline loops: CDR1 MDHEN, CDR2 SYDVKM. Between the trimmed V and J ends, which lost 6 bases and 2 bases, there was a span of 15 bases. The CDR3 extends over 15 amino acids. Here the CDR3 DNA reads TGTGCCAGCAGACCGACAGGTATACTCACAGATACGCAGTATTTT. Amino acid sequence: CASRPTGILTDTQYF. Combining the CDR3 with reference TRBV28 and TRBJ2-3 gives the whole variable domain DVKVTQSSRYLVKRTGEKVFLECVQDMDHENMFWYRQDPGLGLRLIYFSYDVKMKEKGDIPEGYSVSREKKERFSLILESASTNQTSMYLCASRPTGILTDTQYFGPGTRLTVL.